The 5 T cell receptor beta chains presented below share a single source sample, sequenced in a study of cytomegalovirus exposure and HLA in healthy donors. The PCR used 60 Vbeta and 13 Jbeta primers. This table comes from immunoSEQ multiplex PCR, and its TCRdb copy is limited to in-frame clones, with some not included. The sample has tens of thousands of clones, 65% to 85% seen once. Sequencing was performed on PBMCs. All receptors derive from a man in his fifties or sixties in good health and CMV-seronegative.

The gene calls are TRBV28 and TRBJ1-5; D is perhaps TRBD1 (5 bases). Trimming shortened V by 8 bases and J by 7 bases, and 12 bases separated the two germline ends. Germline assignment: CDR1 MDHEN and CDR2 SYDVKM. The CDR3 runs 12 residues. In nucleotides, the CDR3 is TGTGCCAGCTGTCAGGGCTACCAGCCCCAGCATTTT. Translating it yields CASCQGYQPQHF.

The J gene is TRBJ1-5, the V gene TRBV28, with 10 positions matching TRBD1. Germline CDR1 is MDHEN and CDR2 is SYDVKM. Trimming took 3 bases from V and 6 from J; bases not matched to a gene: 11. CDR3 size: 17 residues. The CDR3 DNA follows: TGTGCCAGCAGTTTTGGGACCGGGACAGGGGTAAGTCAGCCCCAGCATTTT. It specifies CASSFGTGTGVSQPQHF. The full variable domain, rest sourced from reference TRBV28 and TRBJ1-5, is DVKVTQSSRYLVKRTGEKVFLECVQDMDHENMFWYRQDPGLGLRLIYFSYDVKMKEKGDIPEGYSVSREKKERFSLILESASTNQTSMYLCASSFGTGTGVSQPQHFGDGTRLSIL.

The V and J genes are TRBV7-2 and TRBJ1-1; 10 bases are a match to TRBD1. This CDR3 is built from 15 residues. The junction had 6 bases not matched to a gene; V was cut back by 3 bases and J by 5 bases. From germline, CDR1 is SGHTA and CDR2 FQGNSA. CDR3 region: CASSFKTGGTTEAFF. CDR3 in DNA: TGTGCCAGCAGCTTTAAGACAGGGGGCACGACTGAAGCTTTCTTT.

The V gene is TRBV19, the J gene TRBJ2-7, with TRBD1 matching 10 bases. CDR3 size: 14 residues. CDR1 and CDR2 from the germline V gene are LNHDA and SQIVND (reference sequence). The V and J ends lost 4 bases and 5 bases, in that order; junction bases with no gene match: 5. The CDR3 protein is CASSTTGGRNEQYF. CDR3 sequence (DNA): TGTGCCAGTAGTACGACAGGGGGCAGGAACGAGCAGTACTTC.

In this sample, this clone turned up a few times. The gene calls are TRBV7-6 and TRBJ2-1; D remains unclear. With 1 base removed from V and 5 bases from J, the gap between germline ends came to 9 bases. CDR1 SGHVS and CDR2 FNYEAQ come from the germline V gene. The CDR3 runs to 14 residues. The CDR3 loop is CASSLGSQNNEQFF. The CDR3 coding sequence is TGTGCCAGCAGCTTAGGATCACAGAACAATGAGCAGTTCTTC.